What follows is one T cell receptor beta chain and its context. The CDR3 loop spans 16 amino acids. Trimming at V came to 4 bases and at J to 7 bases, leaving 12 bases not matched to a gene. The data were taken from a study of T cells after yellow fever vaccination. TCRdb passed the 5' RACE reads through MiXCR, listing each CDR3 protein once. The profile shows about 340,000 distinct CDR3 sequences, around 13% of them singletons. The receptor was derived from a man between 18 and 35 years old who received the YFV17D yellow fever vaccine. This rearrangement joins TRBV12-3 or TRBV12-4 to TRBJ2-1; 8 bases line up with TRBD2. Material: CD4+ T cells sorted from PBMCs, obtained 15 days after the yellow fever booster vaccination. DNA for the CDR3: TGTGCCAGCAGTTCCTTAGCGGGGTACGGATTAAATGAGCAGTTCTTC. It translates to CASSSLAGYGLNEQFF.